These 3 T cell receptor beta chains came from one sample sequenced in a study of cytomegalovirus exposure and HLA in healthy donors. This PCR relied on a set of 60 Vbeta primers and 13 Jbeta primers. Some clones are missing from TCRdb's copy, which holds only in-frame ones; the method was immunoSEQ multiplex PCR. The repertoire holds about 140,000 clones, with approximately 83% as singletons. Sequenced material: PBMCs. The receptors shown here come from a male donor in good health and CMV-seronegative.

The chain has TRBV30 and TRBJ2-6; the D gene is possibly TRBD2 (7 bases). Between the trimmed V and J ends, which lost 7 bases and 5 bases, there was a span of 15 bases. The CDR3 has 14 amino acids. Germline V gene data show CDR1 as GTSNPN and CDR2 as SVGIG (reference sequence). The CDR3: CASQRGGWANVLTF. In nucleotides, the CDR3 is TGTGCCTCCCAGAGGGGGGGCTGGGCCAACGTCCTGACTTTC.

The chain uses TRBV7-9 and TRBJ1-1; 8 nucleotides agree with TRBD1. The CDR3 length is 15 residues. In germline, CDR1 is SEHNR, CDR2 FQNEAQ (reference sequence). The J segment lost 1 base and the V segment lost 3 bases, leaving 4 bases of the junction unmatched. The chain's CDR3 is CASSFRGQGNTEAFF. CDR3 bases: TGTGCCAGCAGCTTTAGAGGACAGGGGAACACTGAAGCTTTCTTT.

The rearrangement links TRBV19 to TRBJ1-1; 9 nucleotides agree with TRBD1. Germline V gene sequence: CDR1 LNHDA, CDR2 SQIVND (reference sequence). With V trimmed by 3 bases and J by 7 bases, 6 bases remained unmatched. CDR3 length equals 14 residues. In DNA form, the CDR3 reads TGTGCCAGTAGTATCCAGACAGGGGGAGTTGAAGCTTTCTTT. Translating it yields CASSIQTGGVEAFF.